This T cell receptor beta chain emerged from a study of blood T cell repertoires in COVID-19. Which cohort a participant joined came from the clinical history participants gave. This clone was detected once. Measured with immunoSEQ multiplex PCR; TCRdb has only the in-frame clones, and not every one. The repertoire holds approximately 150,000 clones, with just under 85% as singletons. V lost 1 base, J lost 4 bases, and 6 bases stayed unmatched. This CDR3 has 16 residues. Looked up from germline, CDR1 is SGHDN and CDR2 is FVKESK. The J gene is TRBJ2-2, the V gene TRBV14; 7 nucleotides agree with TRBD2. The sequence was collected from a woman aged 45 to 65 with acute COVID-19. The sequencing sample was made of PBMCs or T cells enriched from blood (not recorded which). In DNA, the CDR3 is TGTGCCAGCAGCCAAGGCCTAGCGGAAATCACCGGGGAGCTGTTTTTT. Protein sequence: CASSQGLAEITGELFF. Full variable domain (remainder filled in from reference TRBV14 and TRBJ2-2): EAGVTQFPSHSVIEKGQTVTLRCDPISGHDNLYWYRRVMGKEIKFLLHFVKESKQDESGMPNNRFLAERTGGTYSTLKVQPAELEDSGVYFCASSQGLAEITGELFFGEGSRLTVL.